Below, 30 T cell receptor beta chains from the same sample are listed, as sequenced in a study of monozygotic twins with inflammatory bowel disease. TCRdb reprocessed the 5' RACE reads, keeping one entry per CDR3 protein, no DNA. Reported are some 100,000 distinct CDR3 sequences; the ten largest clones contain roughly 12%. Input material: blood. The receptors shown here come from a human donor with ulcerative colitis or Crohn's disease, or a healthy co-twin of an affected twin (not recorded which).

The CDR3 sequence is CSVNLGEGLFF. This rearrangement joins TRBV29-1 to TRBJ1-4. In germline, CDR1 is SQVTM, CDR2 ANQGSEA. The CDR3 contains 11 residues.

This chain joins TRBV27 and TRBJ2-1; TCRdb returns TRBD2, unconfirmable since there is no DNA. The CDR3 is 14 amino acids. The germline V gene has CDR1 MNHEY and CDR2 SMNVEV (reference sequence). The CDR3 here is CASSRQRVDNEQFF.

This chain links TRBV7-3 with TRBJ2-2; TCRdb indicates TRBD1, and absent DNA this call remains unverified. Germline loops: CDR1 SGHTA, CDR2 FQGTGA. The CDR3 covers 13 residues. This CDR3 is CASSPGRTGELFF.

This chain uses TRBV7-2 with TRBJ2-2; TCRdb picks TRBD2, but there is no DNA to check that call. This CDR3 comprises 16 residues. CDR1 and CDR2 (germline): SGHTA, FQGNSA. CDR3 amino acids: CASSLPLGGGTGELFF.

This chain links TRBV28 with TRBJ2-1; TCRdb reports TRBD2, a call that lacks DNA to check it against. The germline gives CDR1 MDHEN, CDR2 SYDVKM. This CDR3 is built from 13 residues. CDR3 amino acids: CASRGTSDNEQFF.

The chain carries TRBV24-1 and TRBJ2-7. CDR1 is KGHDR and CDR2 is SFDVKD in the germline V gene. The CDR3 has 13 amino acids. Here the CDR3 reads CATSDQFAYEQYF.

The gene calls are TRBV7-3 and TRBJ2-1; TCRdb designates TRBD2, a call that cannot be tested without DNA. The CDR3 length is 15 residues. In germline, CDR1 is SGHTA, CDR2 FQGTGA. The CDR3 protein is CASSSPPVAVGEQFF.

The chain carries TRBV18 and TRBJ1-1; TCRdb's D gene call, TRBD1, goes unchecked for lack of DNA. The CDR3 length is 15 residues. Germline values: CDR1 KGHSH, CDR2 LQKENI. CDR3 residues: CASQVGEGMNTEAFF.

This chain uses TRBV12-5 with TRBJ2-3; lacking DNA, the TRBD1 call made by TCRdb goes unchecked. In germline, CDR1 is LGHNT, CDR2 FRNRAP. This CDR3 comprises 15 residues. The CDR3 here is CASGLVQGGPDTQYF.

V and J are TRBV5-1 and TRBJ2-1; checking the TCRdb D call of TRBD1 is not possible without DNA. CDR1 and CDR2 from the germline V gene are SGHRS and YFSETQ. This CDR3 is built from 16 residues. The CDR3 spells CASSLVAGRMYNEQFF.

The CDR3 here is CSATSGNSLTEQYF. This sequence joins TRBV20-1 and TRBJ2-7; TCRdb names TRBD2, which stays unverified in the absence of DNA. The V gene's germline CDR1 is DFQATT and CDR2 SNEGSKA (reference sequence). The CDR3 extends over 14 amino acids.

This CDR3 is CSASAGTENTGELFF. This chain links TRBV20-1 with TRBJ2-2; TCRdb's D call of TRBD2 is untestable without DNA. The germline CDR1 and CDR2 sequences are DFQATT and SNEGSKA (reference sequence). The CDR3 extends over 15 amino acids.

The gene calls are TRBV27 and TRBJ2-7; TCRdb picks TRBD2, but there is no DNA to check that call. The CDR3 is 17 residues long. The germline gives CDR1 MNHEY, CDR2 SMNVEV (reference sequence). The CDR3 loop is CASSLRGRGYLSYEQYF.

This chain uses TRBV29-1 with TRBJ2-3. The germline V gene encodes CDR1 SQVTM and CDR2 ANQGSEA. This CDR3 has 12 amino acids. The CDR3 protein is CSVQRLGDTQYF.

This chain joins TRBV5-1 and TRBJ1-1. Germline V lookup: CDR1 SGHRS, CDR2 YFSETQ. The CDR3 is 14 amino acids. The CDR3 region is CASSLKVGETEAFF.

The CDR3 here is CASSLPTSGRGETQYF. The chain combines TRBV12-3 or TRBV12-4 with TRBJ2-5; TCRdb's D call, TRBD2, is unchecked because there is no DNA. CDR3 size: 16 residues.

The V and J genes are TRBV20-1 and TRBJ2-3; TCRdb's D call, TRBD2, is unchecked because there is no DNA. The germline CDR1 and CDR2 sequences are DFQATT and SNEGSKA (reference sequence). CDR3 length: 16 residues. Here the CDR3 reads CSAREPLGRGTDTQYF.

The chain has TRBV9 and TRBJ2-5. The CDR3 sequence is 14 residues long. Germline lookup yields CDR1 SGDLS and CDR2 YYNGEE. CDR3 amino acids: CASNVGWGSETQYF.

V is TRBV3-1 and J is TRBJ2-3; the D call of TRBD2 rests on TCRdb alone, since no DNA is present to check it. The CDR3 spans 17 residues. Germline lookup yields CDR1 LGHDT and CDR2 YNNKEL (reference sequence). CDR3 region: CASSQYKGSGNTDTQYF.

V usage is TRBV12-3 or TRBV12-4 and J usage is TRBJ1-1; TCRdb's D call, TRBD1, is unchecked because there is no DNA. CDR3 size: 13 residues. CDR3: CASSKGDDTEAFF.

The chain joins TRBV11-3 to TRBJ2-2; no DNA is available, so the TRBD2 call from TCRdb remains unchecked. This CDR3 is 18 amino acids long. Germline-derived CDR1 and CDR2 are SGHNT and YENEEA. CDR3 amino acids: CASTPGAGVGEGAGELFF.

The CDR3 spells CSGMSGTSDTDTQYF. The V and J genes are TRBV20-1 and TRBJ2-3; TCRdb proposes TRBD2, but this gene call is untestable without DNA. The germline V gene has CDR1 DFQATT and CDR2 SNEGSKA (reference sequence). The CDR3 is 15 amino acids.

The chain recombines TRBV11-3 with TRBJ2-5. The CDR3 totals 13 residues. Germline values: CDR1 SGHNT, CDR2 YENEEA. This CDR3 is CASSWNRLETQYF.

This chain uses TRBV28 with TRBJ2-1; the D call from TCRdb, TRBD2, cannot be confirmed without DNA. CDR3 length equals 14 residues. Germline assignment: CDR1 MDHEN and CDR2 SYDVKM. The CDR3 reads CASRTSGSLGEQFF.

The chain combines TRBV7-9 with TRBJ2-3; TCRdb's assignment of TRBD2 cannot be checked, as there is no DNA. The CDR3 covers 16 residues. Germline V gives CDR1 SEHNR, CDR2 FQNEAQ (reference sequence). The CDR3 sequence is CASSLASGGAGDTQYF.

CDR3 sequence: CASSLEGDEQFF. The V and J genes are TRBV5-1 and TRBJ2-1; checking the TCRdb D call of TRBD1 is not possible without DNA. This CDR3 is built from 12 residues. From germline, CDR1 is SGHRS and CDR2 YFSETQ. The full variable domain, its missing parts supplied by reference TRBV5-1 and TRBJ2-1, is KAGVTQTPRYLIKTRGQQVTLSCSPISGHRSVSWYQQTPGQGLQFLFEYFSETQRNKGNFPGRFSGRQFSNSRSEMNVSTLELGDSALYLCASSLEGDEQFFGPGTRLTVL.

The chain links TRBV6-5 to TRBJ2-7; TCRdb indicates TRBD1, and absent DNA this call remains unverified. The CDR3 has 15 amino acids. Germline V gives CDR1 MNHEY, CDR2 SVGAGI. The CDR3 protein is CASSYSGTGPYEQYF.

CDR3 protein: CASSLERYEQYF. J is TRBJ2-7 and V is TRBV7-2. The CDR3 spans 12 residues. Per germline, CDR1 SGHTA and CDR2 FQGNSA.

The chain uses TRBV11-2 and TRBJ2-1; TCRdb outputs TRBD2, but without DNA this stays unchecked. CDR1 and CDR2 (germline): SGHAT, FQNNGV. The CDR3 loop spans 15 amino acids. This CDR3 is CASTSGSGSYNEQFF.

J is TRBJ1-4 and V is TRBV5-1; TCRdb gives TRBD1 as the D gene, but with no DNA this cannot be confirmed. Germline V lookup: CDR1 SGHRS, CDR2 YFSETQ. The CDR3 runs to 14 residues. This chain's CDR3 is CASSLGQGVGKLFF.